The 2 T cell receptor beta chains below all came from one sample that was sequenced in a study of early T cells in non-severe SARS-CoV-2 infection. MiXCR, applied by TCRdb to the 5' RACE reads, yields one record per CDR3 protein. The top ten hold roughly 2.7% of the sample, which has roughly 80,000 distinct CDR3 sequences, about a sixth seen once. The sample comprised whole blood. The source is an adult who was a healthcare worker with PCR-confirmed SARS-CoV-2 infection or an uninfected control (not recorded which).

The chain is built from TRBV20-1 and TRBJ2-3, with D maybe TRBD2 (6 bases). The germline CDR1 and CDR2 sequences are DFQATT and SNEGSKA (reference sequence). Trimming left V 3 bases short and J 3 bases short, with 13 bases between. This CDR3 region has 14 residues. The CDR3 is CSARDASETDTQYF. The CDR3 DNA reads as TGCAGTGCTAGGGATGCTAGCGAGACAGATACGCAGTATTTT.

V is TRBV27 and J is TRBJ2-7, with 7 bases matching TRBD2. The V segment lost 3 bases and the J segment 6 bases; nucleotides outside the gene matches: 14. Germline loops: CDR1 MNHEY, CDR2 SMNVEV (reference sequence). The CDR3 length is 16 residues. The CDR3 DNA follows: TGTGCCAGCAGTTTTTCCTATGGCGGGAGTCATTCCGAGCAGTACTTC. It codes for CASSFSYGGSHSEQYF.